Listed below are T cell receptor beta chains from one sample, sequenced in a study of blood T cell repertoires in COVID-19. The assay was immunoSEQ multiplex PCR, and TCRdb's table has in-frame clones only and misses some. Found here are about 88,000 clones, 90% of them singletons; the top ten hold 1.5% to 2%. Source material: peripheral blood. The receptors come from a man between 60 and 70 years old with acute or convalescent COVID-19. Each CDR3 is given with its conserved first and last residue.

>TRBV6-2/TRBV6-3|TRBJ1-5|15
CASSWGASGGQPQHF
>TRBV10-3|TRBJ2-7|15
CAISESTTGGYEQYF
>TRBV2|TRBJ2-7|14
CASSAARSSYEQYF
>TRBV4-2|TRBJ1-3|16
CASSQDGDLSGNTIYF
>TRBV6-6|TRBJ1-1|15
CASRGQGEMNTEAFF
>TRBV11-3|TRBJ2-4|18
CASSPKFLGSEHWDIQYF
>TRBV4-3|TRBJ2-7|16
CASSQVPGQGYTEQYF
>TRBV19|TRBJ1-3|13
CASRVGSGNTIYF
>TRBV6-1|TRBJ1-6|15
CASSDESSYNSPLHF
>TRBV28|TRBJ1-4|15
CASSLDSATNEKLFF
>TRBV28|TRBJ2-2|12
CASSVLSGELFF
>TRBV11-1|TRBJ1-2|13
CASSPGRGYGYTF
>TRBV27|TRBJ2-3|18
CASSSWGTSGGFTDTQYF
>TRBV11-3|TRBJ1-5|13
CASSLDGNQPQHF
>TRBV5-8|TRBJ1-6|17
CASSSITGVSYNSPLHF
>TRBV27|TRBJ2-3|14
CASNPGTSGSTQYF
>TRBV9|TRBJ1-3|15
CASSVEGASGNTIYF
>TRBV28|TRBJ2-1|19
CASSSPNPYIYSGYNEQFF
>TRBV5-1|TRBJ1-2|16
CASSLSEPTGENGYTF
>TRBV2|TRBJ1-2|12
CATGVLQGLFTF
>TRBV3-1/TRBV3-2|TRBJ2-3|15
CASSGGAPRTDTQYF
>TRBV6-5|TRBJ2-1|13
CATSLAGGGEQFF
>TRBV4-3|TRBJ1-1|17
CASSQAVIGDRGTRAFF
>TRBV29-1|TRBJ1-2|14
CSVAGDSLNYGYTF
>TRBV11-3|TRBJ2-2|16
CASSPGQARGTGELFF
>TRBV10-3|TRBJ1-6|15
CAIRGTGAINSPLHF
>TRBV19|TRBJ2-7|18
CASSMEVSNREYSYEQYF
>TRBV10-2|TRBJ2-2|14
CASSRGLNTGELFF
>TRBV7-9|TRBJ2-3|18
CASSLGDGLAGGEDTQYF
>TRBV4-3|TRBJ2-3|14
CASSQAPTSDTQYF
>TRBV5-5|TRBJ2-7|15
CASSWEGPSSYEQYF
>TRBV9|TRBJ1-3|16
CASSPRGHGTGNTIYF
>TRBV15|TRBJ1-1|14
CATSRVQGTTEAFF
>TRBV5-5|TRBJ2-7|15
CASSLLAGPSYEQYF
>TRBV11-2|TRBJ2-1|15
CASSFTSGGYNEQFF
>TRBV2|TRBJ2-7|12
CASSRTTYEQYF
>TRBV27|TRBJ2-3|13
CASSPSRADTQYF
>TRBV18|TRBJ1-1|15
CASSQVREALAEAFF
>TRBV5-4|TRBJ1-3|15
CASSQNRGPGNTIYF
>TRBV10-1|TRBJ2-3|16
CASSETRTIGADTQYF
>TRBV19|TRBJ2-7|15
CASSIVQGERYEQYF
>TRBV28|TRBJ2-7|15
CASSSTLGQRYEQYF
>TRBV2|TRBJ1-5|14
CASSEVVSNQPQHF
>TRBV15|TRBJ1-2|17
CATSSRGFPRADYGYTF
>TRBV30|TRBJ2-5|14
CAWTRALGQETQYF